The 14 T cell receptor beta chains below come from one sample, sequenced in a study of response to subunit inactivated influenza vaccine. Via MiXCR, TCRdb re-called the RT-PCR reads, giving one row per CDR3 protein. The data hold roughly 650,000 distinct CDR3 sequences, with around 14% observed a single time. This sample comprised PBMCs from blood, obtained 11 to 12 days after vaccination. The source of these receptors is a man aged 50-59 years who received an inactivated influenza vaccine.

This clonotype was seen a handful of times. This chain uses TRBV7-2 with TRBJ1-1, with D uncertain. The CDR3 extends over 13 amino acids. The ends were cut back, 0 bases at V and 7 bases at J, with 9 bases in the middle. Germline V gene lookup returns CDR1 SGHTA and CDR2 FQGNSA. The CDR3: CASSLAGVYEAFF. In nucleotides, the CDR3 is TGTGCCAGCAGCTTAGCTGGGGTGTATGAAGCTTTCTTT.

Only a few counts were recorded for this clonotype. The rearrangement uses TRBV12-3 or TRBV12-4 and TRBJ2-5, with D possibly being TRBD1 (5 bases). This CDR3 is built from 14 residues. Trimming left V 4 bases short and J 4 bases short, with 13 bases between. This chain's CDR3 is CASSSPGKGETQYF. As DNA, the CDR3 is TGTGCCAGCAGTTCGCCAGGGAAAGGAGAGACCCAGTACTTC.

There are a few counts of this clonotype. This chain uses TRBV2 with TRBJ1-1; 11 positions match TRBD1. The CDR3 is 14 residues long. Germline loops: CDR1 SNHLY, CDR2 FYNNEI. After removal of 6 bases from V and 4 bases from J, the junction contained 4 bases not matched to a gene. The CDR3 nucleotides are TGTGCCAGCAGCGCGGGACAGGGGGTCACTGAAGCTTTCTTT. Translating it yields CASSAGQGVTEAFF.

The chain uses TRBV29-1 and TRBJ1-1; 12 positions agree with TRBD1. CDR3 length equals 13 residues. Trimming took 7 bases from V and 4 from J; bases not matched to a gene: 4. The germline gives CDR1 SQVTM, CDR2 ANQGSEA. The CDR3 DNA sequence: TGCAGCGGGGACAGGGGGCGAAGCACTGAAGCTTTCTTT. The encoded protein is CSGDRGRSTEAFF. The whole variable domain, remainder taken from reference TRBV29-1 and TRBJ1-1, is SAVISQKPSRDICQRGTSLTIQCQVDSQVTMMFWYRQQPGQSLTLIATANQGSEATYESGFVIDKFPISRPNLTFSTLTVSNMSPEDSSIYLCSGDRGRSTEAFFGQGTRLTVV.

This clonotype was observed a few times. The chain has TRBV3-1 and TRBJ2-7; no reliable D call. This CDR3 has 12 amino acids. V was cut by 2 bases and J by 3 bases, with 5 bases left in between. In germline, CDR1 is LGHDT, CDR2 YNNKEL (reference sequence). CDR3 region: CASSQWDYEQYF. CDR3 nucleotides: TGTGCCAGCAGCCAATGGGACTACGAGCAGTACTTC.

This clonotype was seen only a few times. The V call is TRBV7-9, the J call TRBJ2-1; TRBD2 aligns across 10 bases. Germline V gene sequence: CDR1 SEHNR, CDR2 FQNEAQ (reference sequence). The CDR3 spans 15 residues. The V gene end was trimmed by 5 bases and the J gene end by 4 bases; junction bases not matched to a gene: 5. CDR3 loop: CASSVTSGAYNEQFF. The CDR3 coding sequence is TGTGCCAGCAGCGTTACTAGCGGGGCTTACAATGAGCAGTTCTTC.

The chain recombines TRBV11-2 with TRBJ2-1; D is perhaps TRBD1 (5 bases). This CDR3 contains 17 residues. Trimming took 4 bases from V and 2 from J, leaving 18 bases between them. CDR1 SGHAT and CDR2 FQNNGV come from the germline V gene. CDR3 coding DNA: TGTGCCAGCAGCTCAGGGATACCTCTACCCCCCTACAATGAGCAGTTCTTC. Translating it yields CASSSGIPLPPYNEQFF.

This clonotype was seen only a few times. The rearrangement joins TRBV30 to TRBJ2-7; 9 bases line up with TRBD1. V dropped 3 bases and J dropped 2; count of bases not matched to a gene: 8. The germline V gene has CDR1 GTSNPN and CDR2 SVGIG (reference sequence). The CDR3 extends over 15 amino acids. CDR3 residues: CAWRYRDRATYEQYF. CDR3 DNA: TGTGCCTGGAGATATAGGGACAGGGCAACCTACGAGCAGTACTTC. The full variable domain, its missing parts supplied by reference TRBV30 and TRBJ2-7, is SQTIHQWPATLVQPVGSPLSLECTVEGTSNPNLYWYRQAAGRGLQLLFYSVGIGQISSEVPQNLSASRPQDRQFILSSKKLLLSDSGFYLCAWRYRDRATYEQYFGPGTRLTVT.

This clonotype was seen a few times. CDR3 DNA sequence: TGTGCCAGCAGCCAAGGCTTCGGGGTCTCCGAGCAGTTCTTC. Translation: CASSQGFGVSEQFF. The chain employs TRBV4-2 and TRBJ2-1, with a weak D call TRBD2 (5 bases). Germline loops: CDR1 LGHNA, CDR2 YNFKEQ. Trimming stripped 1 base from V and 10 bases from J, with 14 bases between. The CDR3 contains 14 residues.

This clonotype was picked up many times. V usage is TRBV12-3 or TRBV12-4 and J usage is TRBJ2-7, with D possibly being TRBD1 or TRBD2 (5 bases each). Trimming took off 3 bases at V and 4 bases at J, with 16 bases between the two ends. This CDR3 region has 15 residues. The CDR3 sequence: CASSFKGPSSYEQYF. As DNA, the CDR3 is TGTGCCAGCAGTTTTAAGGGACCCTCCAGTTACGAGCAGTACTTC.

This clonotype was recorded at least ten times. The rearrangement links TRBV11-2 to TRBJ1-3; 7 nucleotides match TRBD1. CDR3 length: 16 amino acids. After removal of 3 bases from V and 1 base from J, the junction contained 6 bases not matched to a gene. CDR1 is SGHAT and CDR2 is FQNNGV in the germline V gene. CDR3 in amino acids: CASSFPPTGSGNTIYF. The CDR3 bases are TGTGCCAGCAGCTTCCCCCCGACAGGGTCTGGAAACACCATATATTTT.

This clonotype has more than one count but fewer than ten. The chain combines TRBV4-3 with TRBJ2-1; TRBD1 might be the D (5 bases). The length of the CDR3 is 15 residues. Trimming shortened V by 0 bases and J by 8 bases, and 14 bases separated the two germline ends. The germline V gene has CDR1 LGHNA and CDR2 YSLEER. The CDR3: CASSQDGHPRDEQFF. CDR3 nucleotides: TGCGCCAGCAGCCAAGATGGGCACCCCAGGGATGAGCAGTTCTTC.

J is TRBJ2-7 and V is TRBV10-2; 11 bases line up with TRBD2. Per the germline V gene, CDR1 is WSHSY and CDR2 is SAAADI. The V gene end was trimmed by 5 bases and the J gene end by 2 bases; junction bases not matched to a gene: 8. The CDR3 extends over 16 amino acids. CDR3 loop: CASSSSGGHRTYEQYF. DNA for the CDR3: TGCGCCAGCAGTTCTAGCGGGGGGCACCGTACCTACGAGCAGTACTTC.

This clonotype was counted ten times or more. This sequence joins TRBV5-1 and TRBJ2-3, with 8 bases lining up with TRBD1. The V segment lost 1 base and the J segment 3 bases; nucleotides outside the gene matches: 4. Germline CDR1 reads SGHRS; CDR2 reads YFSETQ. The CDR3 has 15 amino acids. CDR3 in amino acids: CASSLTGGLTDTQYF. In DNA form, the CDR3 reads TGCGCCAGCAGCTTGACAGGGGGTTTAACAGATACGCAGTATTTT.